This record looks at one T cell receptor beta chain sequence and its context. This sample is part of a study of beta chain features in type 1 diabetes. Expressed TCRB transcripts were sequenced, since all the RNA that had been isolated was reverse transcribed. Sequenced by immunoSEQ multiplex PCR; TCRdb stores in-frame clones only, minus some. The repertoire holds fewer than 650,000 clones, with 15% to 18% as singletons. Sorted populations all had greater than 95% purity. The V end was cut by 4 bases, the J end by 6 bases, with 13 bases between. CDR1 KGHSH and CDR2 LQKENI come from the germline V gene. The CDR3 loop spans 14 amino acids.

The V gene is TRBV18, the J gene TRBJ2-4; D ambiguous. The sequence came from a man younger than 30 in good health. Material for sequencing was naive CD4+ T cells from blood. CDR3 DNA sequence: TGTGCCAGCTCACTAACGGTAATCGGAAACATTCAGTACTTC. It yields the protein CASSLTVIGNIQYF.